A selection of T cell receptor beta chains follows, all from one sample in a study of shared clonotypes between healthy human individuals. The data were produced by immunoSEQ multiplex PCR, yet TCRdb's version contains in-frame clones alone and is incomplete. The sample holds roughly 2.1 million clones, 90% to 95% seen once. The sequenced material came from naive CD8+ T cells from PBMCs. The receptor source for this set is a man in his late teens or twenties in good health. Some clones in this sample may be carry-over from other donors' samples. CDR3s include the opening cysteine and the closing phenylalanine or tryptophan.

v_call: TRBV9; cdr3_length: 12; cdr3_aa: CASQNLTGELFF
v_call: TRBV7-2; cdr3_length: 13; cdr3_aa: CASSFLNTGELFF
v_call: TRBV7-2; cdr3_length: 15; cdr3_aa: CASSFSGWVRYGYTF
v_call: TRBV27; cdr3_length: 13; cdr3_aa: CASSPGTAAKLFF
v_call: TRBV28; cdr3_length: 14; cdr3_aa: CASKYQGGVQPQHF
v_call: TRBV9; cdr3_length: 16; cdr3_aa: CASTPEGGTPTDTQYF
v_call: TRBV15; cdr3_length: 17; cdr3_aa: CATSRDSGREPPYEQYF
v_call: TRBV5-1; cdr3_length: 14; cdr3_aa: CASSHGINTGELFF
v_call: TRBV5-1; cdr3_length: 11; cdr3_aa: CASSPGKGLFF
v_call: TRBV5-8; cdr3_length: 14; cdr3_aa: CASSLGRSLYEQYF
v_call: TRBV27; cdr3_length: 13; cdr3_aa: CASSSGPYYGYTF
v_call: TRBV10-3; cdr3_length: 10; cdr3_aa: CAISESFWIF
v_call: TRBV5-6; cdr3_length: 12; cdr3_aa: CASSFQGKPQHF
v_call: TRBV7-9; cdr3_length: 14; cdr3_aa: CASSLPPGADTQYF
v_call: TRBV10-2; cdr3_length: 15; cdr3_aa: CATRERSSATYEQYF
v_call: TRBV4-2; cdr3_length: 14; cdr3_aa: CASSQGLNYYEQYF
v_call: TRBV4-1; cdr3_length: 17; cdr3_aa: CASSPPDGKASYNEQFF
v_call: TRBV5-6; cdr3_length: 15; cdr3_aa: CASSLGGRLSYEQYF
v_call: TRBV10-1; cdr3_length: 14; cdr3_aa: CASGPRTTTGELFF
v_call: TRBV19; cdr3_length: 17; cdr3_aa: CASSIDGQKGLDTEAFF
v_call: TRBV7-9; cdr3_length: 17; cdr3_aa: CASSHPPVVRGDNEQFF
v_call: TRBV18; cdr3_length: 14; cdr3_aa: CASSPGEVNQPQHF
v_call: TRBV28; cdr3_length: 15; cdr3_aa: CASSFPQGVLLEQYF
v_call: TRBV29-1; cdr3_length: 15; cdr3_aa: CSVELTGLNTGELFF
v_call: TRBV5-4; cdr3_length: 16; cdr3_aa: CASSATGVLYQETQYF
v_call: TRBV6-5; cdr3_length: 14; cdr3_aa: CASSSTGLLTEAFF
v_call: TRBV19; cdr3_length: 11; cdr3_aa: CASSITRELFF
v_call: TRBV19; cdr3_length: 15; cdr3_aa: CASSLEPGQGRGYTF
v_call: TRBV2; cdr3_length: 17; cdr3_aa: CASRTTRDTANTGELFF
v_call: TRBV4-1; cdr3_length: 17; cdr3_aa: CASSQGRGRGGTDTQYF
v_call: TRBV7-6; cdr3_length: 16; cdr3_aa: CASSPRQQSSYNEQFF
v_call: TRBV2; cdr3_length: 16; cdr3_aa: CASSAGPTFGKNIRYF
v_call: TRBV5-1; cdr3_length: 18; cdr3_aa: CASSPRTSGRTHDGELFF
v_call: TRBV27; cdr3_length: 14; cdr3_aa: CASSNREATGELFF
v_call: TRBV27; cdr3_length: 15; cdr3_aa: CASSLDRGSRFFQYF
v_call: TRBV27; cdr3_length: 12; cdr3_aa: CASSQGAQPQHF
v_call: TRBV11-3; cdr3_length: 13; cdr3_aa: CASSLGGKETQYF
v_call: TRBV2; cdr3_length: 14; cdr3_aa: CASRVQGLNTEAFF
v_call: TRBV12-5; cdr3_length: 17; cdr3_aa: CASGSASLAGVAGEQFF
v_call: TRBV4-3; cdr3_length: 15; cdr3_aa: CASSQFDNGAYEQYF
v_call: TRBV28; cdr3_length: 12; cdr3_aa: CASSQGYYGYTF
v_call: TRBV7-9; cdr3_length: 15; cdr3_aa: CASSSPDRGAHEQYF
v_call: TRBV27; cdr3_length: 14; cdr3_aa: CASSLLGVPYEQYF
v_call: TRBV27; cdr3_length: 15; cdr3_aa: CASSLRRSVYNEQFF
v_call: TRBV6-6; cdr3_length: 14; cdr3_aa: CASSYVLSSYEQYF
v_call: TRBV27; cdr3_length: 16; cdr3_aa: CASTIGGRRKYNEQFF
v_call: TRBV7-3; cdr3_length: 14; cdr3_aa: CASSRMGTNHEQYF
v_call: TRBV7-9; cdr3_length: 16; cdr3_aa: CASSSGQGLSGNTIYF
v_call: TRBV7-9; cdr3_length: 13; cdr3_aa: CASSDPAGSTQYF